The count of the clone carrying this TCR beta chain is one. Its antigen is currently unknown. This PCR relied on a set of 60 Vbeta primers and 13 Jbeta primers. Generated by immunoSEQ multiplex PCR, the TCRdb table keeps only in-frame clones and is missing some. The repertoire includes tens of thousands of clones, around 78% of them detected once, and about 1.5% sits in the top ten. This record belongs to a study of cytomegalovirus exposure and HLA in healthy donors. Points from the study as a whole: Later analysis identified over 15,000 TCR beta sequences associated with HLA alleles, using a false discovery rate threshold of 0.05. Per a prior analysis, the majority of TCR beta V segments were productive roughly 87% or roughly 30% of the time. Among TCR beta chains, those listed as cytomegalovirus-associated numbered about 160. Researchers reported from a later analysis that most CMV-associated TCR beta chains appeared HLA-restricted.

Sequencing was carried out using PBMCs. The clonotype was recovered from a female donor in good health and CMV-seronegative.

Here the CDR3 DNA reads TGCGCCAGCAGCTCGTCGCGGGGGATCACCGGGGAGCTGTTTTTT. Encoded protein: CASSSSRGITGELFF. This chain joins TRBV5-1 and TRBJ2-2; TRBD2 matches 7 bases. V lost 3 bases to trimming and J lost 4 bases; unmatched junction nucleotides: 6. This CDR3 spans 15 amino acids. The germline V gene has CDR1 SGHRS and CDR2 YFSETQ.